Each of the 19 T cell receptor beta chains below was sequenced from the same sample in a study of shared clonotypes between healthy human individuals. TCRdb keeps only in-frame clones here, not all; method: immunoSEQ multiplex PCR. The sample consists of about 1.1 million clones, 78% of them appearing once. The source material was memory CD4+ T cells from PBMCs. Subset given: CD45RA-negative fraction. These receptors came from a man younger than 35 in good health. Some clones in this sample may be carry-over from other donors' samples.

The chain carries TRBV7-2 and TRBJ1-1; no definite D call. The CDR3 has 14 amino acids. CDR1 is SGHTA, CDR2 FQGNSA, per germline. V was pared by 2 bases and J by 0 bases, with 7 bases between. In nucleotides, the CDR3 is TGTGCCAGCAGCTTACCACGATTGAACACTGAAGCTTTCTTT. This translates into CASSLPRLNTEAFF.

The chain links TRBV7-9 to TRBJ2-3; no reliable D call. Looked up from germline, CDR1 is SEHNR and CDR2 is FQNEAQ (reference sequence). CDR3 length: 14 amino acids. The germline V and J ends were trimmed by 1 base and 5 bases, with 10 bases remaining between them. The chain's CDR3 is CASSLEWSGDTQYF. The DNA of the CDR3 is TGTGCCAGCAGCTTAGAGTGGAGTGGAGATACGCAGTATTTT.

Here the CDR3 DNA reads TGCGCCAGCAGCTTAGCGGGAGACGGTTTTGGGGAGCTGTTTTTT. This translates into CASSLAGDGFGELFF. The genes are TRBV5-1 and TRBJ2-2, with 8 bases aligning to TRBD2. The CDR3 loop spans 15 amino acids. V was clipped by 2 bases and J by 8 bases; unmatched bases: 8. Germline V CDR1 and CDR2: SGHRS, YFSETQ.

This chain uses TRBV9 with TRBJ2-5; TRBD2 might be the D (6 bases). V shed 5 bases and J shed 5 bases, with 19 bases lying between them. The CDR3 is 15 residues long. Germline-derived CDR1 and CDR2 are SGDLS and YYNGEE. The CDR3 nucleotides read TGTGCCAGCAGTCTTTGGGGGGACCCCCGCGAGACCCAGTACTTC. Encoded protein: CASSLWGDPRETQYF. The whole variable domain, remainder taken from reference TRBV9 and TRBJ2-5, is DSGVTQTPKHLITATGQRVTLRCSPRSGDLSVYWYQQSLDQGLQFLIQYYNGEERAKGNILERFSAQQFPDLHSELNLSSLELGDSALYFCASSLWGDPRETQYFGPGTRLLVL.

A word on this clone: This sample includes further DNA sequences coding for the same CDR3. The chain has TRBV2 and TRBJ2-7; 8 bases align to TRBD1. The CDR3 runs 13 residues. The germline V gene encodes CDR1 SNHLY and CDR2 FYNNEI. Losses at the gene ends were 4 bases for V and 4 bases for J; bases not matched to a gene: 3. The CDR3 DNA is TGTGCCAGCAGTGCAGGGGGCAGGTACGAGCAGTACTTC. Amino acid sequence: CASSAGGRYEQYF. The variable domain in full, with the rest retrieved from reference TRBV2 and TRBJ2-7, is EPEVTQTPSHQVTQMGQEVILRCVPISNHLYFYWYRQILGQKVEFLVSFYNNEISEKSEIFDDQFSVERPDGSNFTLKIRSTKLEDSAMYFCASSAGGRYEQYFGPGTRLTVT.

This chain joins TRBV18 and TRBJ1-5; 8 bases line up with TRBD1. Germline V lookup: CDR1 KGHSH, CDR2 LQKENI. V lost 5 bases and J lost 6; bases outside the gene matches: 9. The CDR3 sequence is 15 residues long. In DNA form, the CDR3 reads TGTGCCAGCTCATGGGTCAGGGGGCTCGGTCAGCCCCAGCATTTT. It is translated as CASSWVRGLGQPQHF. The full variable domain, in which reference TRBV18 and TRBJ1-5 provide the parts outside the CDR3, is NAGVMQNPRHLVRRRGQEARLRCSPMKGHSHVYWYRQLPEEGLKFMVYLQKENIIDESGMPKERFSAEFPKEGPSILRIQQVVRGDSAAYFCASSWVRGLGQPQHFGDGTRLSIL.

In the case of this clone: The sample contains more than one DNA sequence encoding this CDR3. This chain links TRBV7-3 with TRBJ1-1; D unclear. Looked up from germline, CDR1 is SGHTA and CDR2 is FQGTGA. Trimming pared 5 bases from V and 0 bases from J, leaving 7 bases between. CDR3 size: 13 residues. The CDR3 here is CASSPRLNTEAFF. CDR3 DNA sequence: TGTGCCAGCAGCCCCCGGCTGAACACTGAAGCTTTCTTT.

This chain connects TRBV29-1 to TRBJ1-2; no definite D call. Between the trimmed V and J ends, which lost 2 bases and 4 bases, there was a span of 17 bases. There are 15 residues in the CDR3. Germline V gene data show CDR1 as SQVTM and CDR2 as ANQGSEA. This chain's CDR3 is CSVEPFGSLGYGYTF. Written as DNA, the CDR3 is TGCAGCGTTGAACCTTTTGGCAGCCTCGGCTATGGCTACACCTTC.

Worth noting for this clone: This CDR3 is also generated by other DNA sequences in the sample. V gene TRBV4-1 combines with J gene TRBJ2-7; a possible D gene is TRBD2 (6 bases). Germline V gene lookup returns CDR1 MGHRA and CDR2 YSYEKL. V was pared by 1 base and J by 1 base, with 8 bases between. This CDR3 is built from 14 residues. CDR3 in amino acids: CASSQGLGSYEQYF. The CDR3 DNA is TGCGCCAGCAGCCAAGGACTAGGGTCCTACGAGCAGTACTTC.

CDR3 amino acids: CASSSVQPSNQPQHF. In DNA, the CDR3 is TGTGCCAGCAGCTCCGTTCAACCATCCAATCAGCCCCAGCATTTT. The genes are TRBV28 and TRBJ1-5, with no clear D. Germline V lookup: CDR1 MDHEN, CDR2 SYDVKM. V was shortened by 6 bases and J by 3 bases, with 15 bases between the two germline ends. The CDR3 spans 15 residues.

The rearrangement joins TRBV7-9 to TRBJ2-1; the D gene is possibly TRBD1 (6 bases). CDR3 length: 13 amino acids. The germline V and J ends were trimmed by 2 bases and 5 bases, with 7 bases remaining between them. Germline V lookup: CDR1 SEHNR, CDR2 FQNEAQ (reference sequence). CDR3 sequence (DNA): TGTGCCAGCAGCTTACAGGGGAACAATGAGCAGTTCTTC. Translation: CASSLQGNNEQFF.

This rearrangement joins TRBV18 to TRBJ1-2; TRBD1 agrees at 9 bases. The V and J ends lost 2 bases and 8 bases, in that order; junction bases with no gene match: 9. The CDR3 has 15 residues. Per the germline V gene, CDR1 is KGHSH and CDR2 is LQKENI. In DNA, the CDR3 is TGTGCCAGCTCACCAAGGACAGGGGAGGATGGAGGCTACACCTTC. Translating it yields CASSPRTGEDGGYTF. The variable domain in full, completed from reference TRBV18 and TRBJ1-2, reads NAGVMQNPRHLVRRRGQEARLRCSPMKGHSHVYWYRQLPEEGLKFMVYLQKENIIDESGMPKERFSAEFPKEGPSILRIQQVVRGDSAAYFCASSPRTGEDGGYTFGSGTRLTVV.

The rearrangement uses TRBV19 and TRBJ2-6; D gene ambiguous. V dropped 6 bases and J dropped 2 bases, with 14 bases sitting between them. This CDR3 region has 16 residues. Germline-derived CDR1 and CDR2 are LNHDA and SQIVND (reference sequence). The CDR3 coding sequence is TGTGCCAGTAGCATCTATTCTCAGACTGGGGCCAACGTCCTGACTTTC. Amino acid sequence: CASSIYSQTGANVLTF.

This clone came up a few times. The chain recombines TRBV7-2 with TRBJ2-5; 9 nucleotides match TRBD2. This CDR3 contains 14 residues. Germline V gene data show CDR1 as SGHTA and CDR2 as FQGNSA. V gave up 5 bases and J gave up 5 bases; unmatched junction bases: 6. In nucleotides, the CDR3 is TGTGCCAGCAGCCAGGTCAGCGGGAGGGAGACCCAGTACTTC. It encodes CASSQVSGRETQYF.

The rearrangement links TRBV7-2 to TRBJ2-3; maybe TRBD1 (6 bases). The germline CDR1 and CDR2 sequences are SGHTA and FQGNSA. Between the trimmed V and J ends, which lost 4 bases and 0 bases, there was a span of 11 bases. The CDR3 runs 15 residues. CDR3 protein: CASSYRAASTDTQYF. CDR3 nucleotide sequence: TGTGCCAGCAGCTACAGGGCAGCTAGCACAGATACGCAGTATTTT.

Comments on this clone: Other DNA sequences in the sample encode the same CDR3. This chain joins TRBV18 and TRBJ2-7; no firm D call. V lost 3 bases and J 1 base, leaving 7 bases between the germline ends. This CDR3 region has 13 residues. Germline V gives CDR1 KGHSH, CDR2 LQKENI. This CDR3 is CASSPLSSYEQYF. DNA of the CDR3: TGTGCCAGCTCACCCCTCTCTTCCTACGAGCAGTACTTC. Supplemented by reference TRBV18 and TRBJ2-7, the full variable domain reads NAGVMQNPRHLVRRRGQEARLRCSPMKGHSHVYWYRQLPEEGLKFMVYLQKENIIDESGMPKERFSAEFPKEGPSILRIQQVVRGDSAAYFCASSPLSSYEQYFGPGTRLTVT.

In its sample, this clone was seen a few times. V usage is TRBV2 and J usage is TRBJ1-1; 9 bases line up with TRBD1. This CDR3 has 13 amino acids. Unmatched junction bases numbered 5, after V lost 6 bases and J lost 6 bases. The germline V gene has CDR1 SNHLY and CDR2 FYNNEI. CDR3 amino acids: CASRADRGSEAFF. The DNA for the CDR3 is TGTGCCAGCAGGGCGGACAGGGGCTCTGAAGCTTTCTTT. The complete variable domain, with remaining parts taken from reference TRBV2 and TRBJ1-1, reads EPEVTQTPSHQVTQMGQEVILRCVPISNHLYFYWYRQILGQKVEFLVSFYNNEISEKSEIFDDQFSVERPDGSNFTLKIRSTKLEDSAMYFCASRADRGSEAFFGQGTRLTVV.

With respect to this clone: A read error is likely, as this CDR3 ends without the conserved phenylalanine or tryptophan. The rearrangement uses TRBV10-3 and TRBJ2-7, with TRBD2 matching 10 bases. The V gene end was trimmed by 8 bases and the J gene end by 4 bases; junction bases not matched to a gene: 11. CDR3 length: 15 residues. Per germline, CDR1 ENHRY and CDR2 SYGVKD. The CDR3 here is CAIGAGASGSYEQYS. The CDR3 coding sequence is TGTGCCATCGGGGCTGGGGCTAGCGGGAGTTACGAGCAGTACTCC.

This rearrangement joins TRBV18 to TRBJ2-6; D call uncertain. Trimming stripped 4 bases from V and 0 bases from J, with 10 bases between. The CDR3 consists of 16 residues. Germline values: CDR1 KGHSH, CDR2 LQKENI. CDR3 bases: TGTGCCAGCTCACTGCAGGCACGCTCTGGGGCCAACGTCCTGACTTTC. Translated: CASSLQARSGANVLTF.